The next 31 T cell receptor beta chains were all read from a single sample in a study of blood T cell repertoires in COVID-19. Generated by immunoSEQ multiplex PCR, the TCRdb table keeps only in-frame clones and is missing some. The sample includes some 200,000 clones, more than 85% of them seen just once. Specimen: peripheral blood. The receptor set was obtained from an elderly woman in a cohort sampled during active or convalescent COVID-19.

This sequence joins TRBV10-3 and TRBJ2-5, with TRBD2 matching over 12 bases. This CDR3 is 16 amino acids long. Germline CDR1 ENHRY, CDR2 SYGVKD. J gave up 6 bases and V 2 bases, and 7 bases lay outside the gene matches. This CDR3 reads CAISELAGGEGKTQYF. The CDR3 bases are TGTGCCATCAGTGAGCTAGCGGGAGGGGAGGGGAAGACCCAGTACTTC.

This clone has only one observation. This chain uses TRBV15 with TRBJ1-5; 8 nucleotides align to TRBD1. The CDR3 is made up of 16 amino acids. V shed 5 bases and J 3 bases; nucleotides not matched to a gene: 9. Germline V lookup: CDR1 LNHNV, CDR2 YYDKDF (reference sequence). The CDR3, as DNA: TGTGCCACCAGCCCCCTCCGGGACAGGCTCAATCAGCCCCAGCATTTT. Encoded protein: CATSPLRDRLNQPQHF.

The chain uses TRBV24-1 and TRBJ1-2; D ambiguous. With 4 bases removed from V and 8 bases from J, the gap between germline ends came to 16 bases. Germline V gene lookup returns CDR1 KGHDR and CDR2 SFDVKD. The CDR3 runs 14 residues. CDR3 sequence: CATSDPRHGGGYTF. The CDR3 DNA is TGTGCCACCAGTGACCCTAGACACGGCGGGGGCTACACCTTC.

The chain recombines TRBV19 with TRBJ2-5, with 8 nucleotides matching TRBD2. The CDR3 consists of 18 residues. V shed 2 bases, J shed 0 bases, and the junction held 11 bases outside the gene matches. The V gene's germline CDR1 is LNHDA and CDR2 SQIVND (reference sequence). The CDR3 DNA reads TGTGCCAGTAGTATAAGGGGGGCGGGAGGCATGTACCAAGAGACCCAGTACTTC. Translating it yields CASSIRGAGGMYQETQYF. Full variable domain (remainder filled in from reference TRBV19 and TRBJ2-5): DGGITQSPKYLFRKEGQNVTLSCEQNLNHDAMYWYRQDPGQGLRLIYYSQIVNDFQKGDIAEGYSVSREKKESFPLTVTSAQKNPTAFYLCASSIRGAGGMYQETQYFGPGTRLLVL.

The CDR3 nucleotides are TGTGCCAGCAGGCAGACTAGCGGAGAGGTATACGAGCAGTACGTC. This gives the protein CASRQTSGEVYEQYV. The gene calls are TRBV6-5 and TRBJ2-7, with 9 bases identical to TRBD2. Germline-derived CDR1 and CDR2 are MNHEY and SVGAGI. The CDR3 has 15 residues. V lost 6 bases to trimming and J lost 4 bases; unmatched junction nucleotides: 10.

The V gene is TRBV7-2, the J gene TRBJ2-1, with 13 bases that match TRBD2. This CDR3 has 15 residues. J lost 6 bases, V lost 5 bases, and 4 bases had no gene match. Germline V gives CDR1 SGHTA, CDR2 FQGNSA. CDR3 amino acids: CASSPTSGGGNEQFF. The CDR3 DNA reads TGTGCCAGCAGCCCAACTAGCGGGGGGGGCAATGAGCAGTTCTTC. Full variable domain (outside the CDR3, taken from reference TRBV7-2 and TRBJ2-1): GAGVSQSPSNKVTEKGKDVELRCDPISGHTALYWYRQSLGQGLEFLIYFQGNSAPDKSGLPSDRFSAERTGGSVSTLTIQRTQQEDSAVYLCASSPTSGGGNEQFFGPGTRLTVL.

The CDR3 DNA sequence: TGCAGCGTTGACTCAAGGCTAGCGGGTTATGAGCAGTTCTTC. The encoded protein is CSVDSRLAGYEQFF. The chain is built from TRBV29-1 and TRBJ2-1; TRBD2 agrees at 8 bases. The CDR3 extends over 14 amino acids. The germline V gene has CDR1 SQVTM and CDR2 ANQGSEA. V dropped 3 bases and J dropped 8; count of bases not matched to a gene: 9.

This chain uses TRBV7-9 with TRBJ2-7; TRBD1 aligns across 7 bases. With V trimmed by 4 bases and J by 7 bases, 7 bases remained unmatched. This CDR3 is built from 13 residues. CDR1 is SEHNR and CDR2 is FQNEAQ in the germline V gene (reference sequence). CDR3 sequence (DNA): TGTGCCAGCAGCTATCCAGGGGGACGGGAGCAGTACTTC. The encoded protein is CASSYPGGREQYF.

The chain combines TRBV9 with TRBJ2-3, with TRBD2 identical over 15 bases. J lost 4 bases, V lost 0 bases, and 3 bases had no gene match. The CDR3 consists of 17 residues. The V gene's germline CDR1 is SGDLS and CDR2 YYNGEE. For the CDR3, the DNA is TGTGCCAGCAGCGTAGGGACTAGCGGGAGGGCCGCAGATACGCAGTATTTT. Protein: CASSVGTSGRAADTQYF.

This rearrangement joins TRBV28 to TRBJ1-4; 7 bases agree with TRBD1. V lost 6 bases, J lost 6 bases, and 7 bases stayed unmatched. Per germline, CDR1 MDHEN and CDR2 SYDVKM. The CDR3 runs to 14 residues. In DNA form, the CDR3 reads TGTGCCAGCAGCACCACAGGGGTCCATGAAAAACTGTTTTTT. The encoded protein is CASSTTGVHEKLFF. Combining the CDR3 with reference TRBV28 and TRBJ1-4 gives the whole variable domain DVKVTQSSRYLVKRTGEKVFLECVQDMDHENMFWYRQDPGLGLRLIYFSYDVKMKEKGDIPEGYSVSREKKERFSLILESASTNQTSMYLCASSTTGVHEKLFFGSGTQLSVL.

The chain recombines TRBV6-6 with TRBJ1-3; D is uncertain. The CDR3 length is 14 residues. CDR1 is MNHNY, CDR2 SVGAGI, per germline (reference sequence). Trimming pared 6 bases from V and 2 bases from J, leaving 11 bases between. Written as DNA, the CDR3 is TGTGCCAGCAGAAGCGGTGGTCCTGGAAACACCATATATTTT. Amino acid sequence: CASRSGGPGNTIYF.

V usage is TRBV28 and J usage is TRBJ1-4; tentative D call: TRBD1 (5 bases). The V gene lost 5 bases and the J gene lost 10 bases, with 17 bases spanning the gap. The germline V gene encodes CDR1 MDHEN and CDR2 SYDVKM. CDR3 length equals 14 residues. The CDR3 sequence is CASSGAGVQGKLFF. The DNA for the CDR3 is TGTGCCAGCAGTGGGGCTGGGGTACAAGGAAAACTGTTTTTT.

V is TRBV30 and J is TRBJ2-5; no definite D call. This CDR3 has 13 residues. Germline lookup yields CDR1 GTSNPN and CDR2 SVGIG (reference sequence). V was shortened by 5 bases and J by 5 bases, with 15 bases between the two germline ends. The CDR3 coding sequence is TGTGCCTGGGCTTACGGGTTGTCGGAGACCCAGTACTTC. Amino acid sequence: CAWAYGLSETQYF.

This clone was detected only once. The chain employs TRBV9 and TRBJ1-1; tentative D call: TRBD1 (5 bases). Trimming removed 0 bases from V and 0 bases from J, with 6 bases in between. From germline, CDR1 is SGDLS and CDR2 YYNGEE. CDR3 length: 14 amino acids. The CDR3 DNA follows: TGTGCCAGCAGCGTAGAGGGGATGAACACTGAAGCTTTCTTT. Translation: CASSVEGMNTEAFF.

CDR3 nucleotide sequence: TGTGCCAGCTCACCACGTTCTAGGGAGGGTGGCTACACCTTC. This gives the protein CASSPRSREGGYTF. The rearrangement links TRBV18 to TRBJ1-2; no clear D. Germline V gene lookup returns CDR1 KGHSH and CDR2 LQKENI. The V end lost 1 base, the J end lost 7 bases, and 13 bases lay between the germline ends. The length of the CDR3 is 14 residues.

V gene TRBV10-2 combines with J gene TRBJ1-3; D may be TRBD1 (6 bases). This CDR3 region has 17 residues. V was clipped by 0 bases and J by 0 bases, with 12 bases between them. Germline CDR1 WSHSY, CDR2 SAAADI. The DNA for the CDR3 is TGCGCCAGCAGTGAGTCGACGCACAGGGTCTCTGGAAACACCATATATTTT. Its protein is CASSESTHRVSGNTIYF.

This clone appeared a single time. The gene calls are TRBV3-1 (or the pseudogene TRBV3-2) and TRBJ2-2; 11 bases fit TRBD2. Trimming cost V 4 bases and J 5 bases; bases outside gene matches: 0. Per germline, CDR1 LGHDT and CDR2 YNNKEL (reference sequence). The CDR3 sequence is 14 residues long. The CDR3 bases are TGTGCCAGCAGCCGGACTAGCGGGACCGGGGAGCTGTTTTTT. It encodes CASSRTSGTGELFF.

This chain connects TRBV14 to TRBJ2-7; the D gene is possibly TRBD1 (5 bases). CDR1 SGHDN and CDR2 FVKESK come from the germline V gene. This CDR3 contains 13 residues. V was shortened by 1 base and J by 13 bases, with 17 bases between the two germline ends. CDR3 loop: CASSQALYDSRYF. As DNA, the CDR3 is TGTGCCAGCAGCCAAGCTTTGTATGACAGCCGATACTTC.

The rearrangement joins TRBV7-2 to TRBJ2-1; 7 positions agree with TRBD2. The CDR3 sequence is 15 residues long. The V gene's germline CDR1 is SGHTA and CDR2 FQGNSA. V shed 5 bases, J shed 5 bases, and the junction held 9 bases outside the gene matches. Here the CDR3 DNA reads TGTGCCAGCAGCACTAGCGCCTATGACGACAATGAGCAGTTCTTC. The encoded protein is CASSTSAYDDNEQFF. The whole variable domain, filled in from reference TRBV7-2 and TRBJ2-1, reads GAGVSQSPSNKVTEKGKDVELRCDPISGHTALYWYRQSLGQGLEFLIYFQGNSAPDKSGLPSDRFSAERTGGSVSTLTIQRTQQEDSAVYLCASSTSAYDDNEQFFGPGTRLTVL.

V and J are TRBV28 and TRBJ1-1; D gene unclear. The CDR3 is made up of 13 amino acids. Germline CDR1 and CDR2: MDHEN and SYDVKM. V shed 6 bases and J shed 1 base, with 9 bases lying between them. The CDR3 region is CASSQTENTEAFF. CDR3 in DNA: TGTGCCAGCAGCCAAACAGAGAACACTGAAGCTTTCTTT.

This clone was picked up one time. The J gene is TRBJ1-1, the V gene TRBV6-1, with no clear D. The CDR3 extends over 17 amino acids. The germline V gene encodes CDR1 MNHNS and CDR2 SASEGT. The V gene lost 4 bases and the J gene lost 0 bases, with 18 bases spanning the gap. The CDR3 DNA follows: TGTGCCAGCAGTGCGAGAATCCAGGATTTTCTGAACACTGAAGCTTTCTTT. Translating it yields CASSARIQDFLNTEAFF.

The rearrangement joins TRBV5-4 to TRBJ2-1; 14 nucleotides line up with TRBD2. The CDR3 is made up of 16 amino acids. With V trimmed by 0 bases and J by 4 bases, 0 bases remained unmatched. Germline V CDR1 and CDR2: SGHNT, YYREEE (reference sequence). The CDR3 coding sequence is TGTGCCAGCAGCTTGGGACTAGCGGGGGGGTACAATGAGCAGTTCTTC. Encoded protein: CASSLGLAGGYNEQFF. The full variable domain, with the rest looked up from reference TRBV5-4 and TRBJ2-1, is ETGVTQSPTHLIKTRGQQVTLRCSSQSGHNTVSWYQQALGQGPQFIFQYYREEENGRGNFPPRFSGLQFPNYSSELNVNALELDDSALYLCASSLGLAGGYNEQFFGPGTRLTVL.

The chain recombines TRBV5-8 with TRBJ1-2, with TRBD1 identical over 8 bases. This CDR3 comprises 17 residues. Per the germline V gene, CDR1 is SGHTS and CDR2 is YDEGEE. Trimming removed 2 bases from V and 4 bases from J; junction bases left unmatched: 13. CDR3 coding DNA: TGTGCCAGCAGCTTACCCGGACAGGGTTCGAAAGGCTATGGCTACACCTTC. It encodes CASSLPGQGSKGYGYTF.

This chain connects TRBV6-1 to TRBJ1-1, with D possibly being TRBD1 (5 bases). Trimming removed 1 base from V and 5 bases from J, with 8 bases in between. The CDR3 runs 13 residues. Germline values: CDR1 MNHNS, CDR2 SASEGT. The CDR3 loop is CASSEVDTTEAFF. In DNA form, the CDR3 reads TGTGCCAGCAGTGAAGTGGACACAACTGAAGCTTTCTTT.

This clone appeared a few times. The gene calls are TRBV30 and TRBJ1-3, with a tentative D call TRBD1 (6 bases). CDR3 size: 14 residues. V gave up 6 bases and J gave up 2 bases, with 14 bases separating them. CDR1 GTSNPN and CDR2 SVGIG come from the germline V gene (reference sequence). The CDR3: CACRTQGPGNTIYF. The CDR3 DNA is TGTGCCTGTAGAACTCAGGGGCCTGGAAACACCATATATTTT.

This clone was recorded once. V and J are TRBV5-5 and TRBJ1-1; D remains ambiguous. Trimming stripped 0 bases from V and 0 bases from J, with 9 bases between. This CDR3 region has 15 residues. Germline V gene data show CDR1 as SGHKS and CDR2 as YYEKEE (reference sequence). DNA for the CDR3: TGTGCCAGCAGCTTGGCGCCTGGCTTGAACACTGAAGCTTTCTTT. It encodes CASSLAPGLNTEAFF.

The chain combines TRBV5-1 with TRBJ2-2; TRBD2 might be the D (6 bases). Germline assignment: CDR1 SGHRS and CDR2 YFSETQ. The CDR3 consists of 15 residues. The V and J ends lost 4 bases and 3 bases respectively, with 13 bases between them. The CDR3 region has the DNA TGCGCCAGCAGCCTCCGGAGGGCGGACACCGGGGAGCTGTTTTTT. Protein product: CASSLRRADTGELFF.

The rearrangement uses TRBV5-1 and TRBJ2-7, with TRBD2 as a possible D gene (5 bases). Trimming pared 0 bases from V and 2 bases from J, leaving 9 bases between. Per the germline V gene, CDR1 is SGHRS and CDR2 is YFSETQ. The CDR3 contains 14 residues. CDR3 in amino acids: CASSLGSGAYEQYF. The CDR3 region has the DNA TGCGCCAGCAGCTTGGGATCCGGGGCCTACGAGCAGTACTTC.

This rearrangement joins TRBV5-4 to TRBJ1-1; 9 bases fit TRBD1. With 3 bases clipped from V and 5 bases from J, the junction kept 2 bases outside the gene matches. This CDR3 is built from 13 residues. Germline CDR1 is SGHNT and CDR2 is YYREEE (reference sequence). The DNA for the CDR3 is TGTGCCAGCAGCTGGGACAGGGTGACTGAAGCTTTCTTT. As protein: CASSWDRVTEAFF.

The chain couples TRBV10-3 to TRBJ1-1; D is unclear. The V gene lost 2 bases and the J gene lost 11 bases, with 12 bases spanning the gap. The CDR3 is 12 amino acids. CDR1 is ENHRY, CDR2 SYGVKD, per germline. The CDR3 spells CAISEPGRVAFF. The CDR3 coding sequence is TGTGCCATCAGTGAGCCCGGGAGGGTTGCTTTCTTT.

The rearrangement joins TRBV18 to TRBJ1-3, with unresolved D. Per the germline V gene, CDR1 is KGHSH and CDR2 is LQKENI. The ends were cut back, 6 bases at V and 1 base at J, with 13 bases in the middle. The CDR3 is 15 residues long. In DNA form, the CDR3 reads TGTGCCAGCTCCCTCAGCGGGAGTTCTGGAAACACCATATATTTT. This sequence encodes CASSLSGSSGNTIYF. The full variable domain, in which reference TRBV18 and TRBJ1-3 provide the parts outside the CDR3, is NAGVMQNPRHLVRRRGQEARLRCSPMKGHSHVYWYRQLPEEGLKFMVYLQKENIIDESGMPKERFSAEFPKEGPSILRIQQVVRGDSAAYFCASSLSGSSGNTIYFGEGSWLTVV.